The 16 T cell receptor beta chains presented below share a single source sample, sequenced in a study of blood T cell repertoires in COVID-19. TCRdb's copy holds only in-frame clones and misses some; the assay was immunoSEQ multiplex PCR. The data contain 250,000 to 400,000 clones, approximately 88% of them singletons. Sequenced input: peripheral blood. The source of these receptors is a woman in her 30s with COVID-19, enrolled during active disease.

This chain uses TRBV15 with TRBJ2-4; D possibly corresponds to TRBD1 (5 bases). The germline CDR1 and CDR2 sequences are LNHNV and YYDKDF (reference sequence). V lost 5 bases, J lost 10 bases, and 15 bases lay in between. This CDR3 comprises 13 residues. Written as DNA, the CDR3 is TGTGCCACCAGCTCCAGGGTCATGGGGATTCAGTACTTC. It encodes CATSSRVMGIQYF.

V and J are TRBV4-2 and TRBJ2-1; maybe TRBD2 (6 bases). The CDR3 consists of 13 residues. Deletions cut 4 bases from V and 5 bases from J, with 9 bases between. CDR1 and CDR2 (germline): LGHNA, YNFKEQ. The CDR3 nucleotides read TGTGCCAGCAGCCTCGGAGGGGACAATGAGCAGTTCTTC. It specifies CASSLGGDNEQFF.

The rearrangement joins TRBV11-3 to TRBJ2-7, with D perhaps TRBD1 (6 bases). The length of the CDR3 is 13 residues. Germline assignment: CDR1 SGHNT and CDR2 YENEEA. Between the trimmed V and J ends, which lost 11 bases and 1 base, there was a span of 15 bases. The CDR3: CAWGPGQSYEQYV. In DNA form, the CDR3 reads TGTGCCTGGGGACCCGGACAGTCCTACGAGCAGTACGTC.

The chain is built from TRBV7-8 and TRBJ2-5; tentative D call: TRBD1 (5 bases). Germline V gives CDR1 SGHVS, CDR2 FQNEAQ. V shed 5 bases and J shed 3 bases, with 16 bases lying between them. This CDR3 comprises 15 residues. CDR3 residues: CASSPFYDREETQYF. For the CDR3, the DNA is TGTGCCAGCAGCCCCTTTTACGACAGAGAAGAGACCCAGTACTTC.

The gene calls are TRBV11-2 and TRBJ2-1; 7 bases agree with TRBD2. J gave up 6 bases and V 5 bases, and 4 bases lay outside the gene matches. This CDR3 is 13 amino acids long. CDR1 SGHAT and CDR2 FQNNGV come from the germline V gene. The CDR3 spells CASSRTSPNEQFF. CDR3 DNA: TGTGCCAGCAGCCGGACTAGTCCCAATGAGCAGTTCTTC.

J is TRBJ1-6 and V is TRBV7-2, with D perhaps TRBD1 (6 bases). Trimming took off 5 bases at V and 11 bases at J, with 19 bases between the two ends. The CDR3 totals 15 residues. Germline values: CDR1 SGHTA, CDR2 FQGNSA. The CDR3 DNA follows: TGTGCCAGCAGCACGGACAGTGGGGTGAGGGCACCCCTCCACTTT. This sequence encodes CASSTDSGVRAPLHF.

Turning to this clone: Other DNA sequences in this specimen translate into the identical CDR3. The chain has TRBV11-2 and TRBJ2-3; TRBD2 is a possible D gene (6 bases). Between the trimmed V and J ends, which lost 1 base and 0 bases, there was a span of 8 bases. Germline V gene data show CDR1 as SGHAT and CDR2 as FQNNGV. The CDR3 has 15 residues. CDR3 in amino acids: CASSLVGGSTDTQYF. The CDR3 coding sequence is TGTGCCAGCAGCTTAGTTGGGGGGAGCACAGATACGCAGTATTTT. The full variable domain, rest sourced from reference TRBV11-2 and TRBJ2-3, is EAGVAQSPRYKIIEKRQSVAFWCNPISGHATLYWYQQILGQGPKLLIQFQNNGVVDDSQLPKDRFSAERLKGVDSTLKIQPAKLEDSAVYLCASSLVGGSTDTQYFGPGTRLTVL.

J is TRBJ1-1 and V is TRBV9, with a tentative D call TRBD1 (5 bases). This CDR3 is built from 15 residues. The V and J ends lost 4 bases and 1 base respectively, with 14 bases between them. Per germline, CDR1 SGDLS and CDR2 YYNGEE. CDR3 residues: CASSLGGLANTEAFF. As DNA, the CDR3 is TGTGCCAGCAGCCTGGGGGGACTGGCGAACACTGAAGCTTTCTTT.

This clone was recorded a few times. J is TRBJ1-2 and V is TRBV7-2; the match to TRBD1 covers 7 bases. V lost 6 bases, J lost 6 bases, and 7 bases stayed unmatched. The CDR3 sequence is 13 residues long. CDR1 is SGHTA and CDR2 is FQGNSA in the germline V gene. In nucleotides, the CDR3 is TGTGCCAGCAGTCCCCTTAGGGGGCATGGCTACACCTTC. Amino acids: CASSPLRGHGYTF.

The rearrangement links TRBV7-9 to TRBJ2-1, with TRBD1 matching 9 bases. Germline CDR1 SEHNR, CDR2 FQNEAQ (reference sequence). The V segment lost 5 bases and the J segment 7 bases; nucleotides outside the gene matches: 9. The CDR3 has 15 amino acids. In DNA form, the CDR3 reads TGTGCCAGCAGCGCACAGGGGGCTGGGGAGAATGAGCAGTTCTTC. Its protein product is CASSAQGAGENEQFF.

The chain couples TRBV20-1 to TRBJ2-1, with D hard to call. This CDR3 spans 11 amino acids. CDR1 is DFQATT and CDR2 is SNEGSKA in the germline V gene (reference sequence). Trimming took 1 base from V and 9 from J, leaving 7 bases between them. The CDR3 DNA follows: TGCAGTGCTAGAGTGACGGGTGAGCAGTTCTTC. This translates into CSARVTGEQFF.

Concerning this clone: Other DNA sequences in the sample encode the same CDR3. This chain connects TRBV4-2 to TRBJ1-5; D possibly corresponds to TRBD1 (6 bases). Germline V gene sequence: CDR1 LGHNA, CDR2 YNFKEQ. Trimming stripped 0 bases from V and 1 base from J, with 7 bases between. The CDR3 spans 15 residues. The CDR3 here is CASSQETGSNQPQHF. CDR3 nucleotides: TGTGCCAGCAGCCAAGAGACAGGAAGCAATCAGCCCCAGCATTTT.

CDR3 residues: CASSFGENQPQHF. The CDR3 region has the DNA TGCGCCAGCAGCTTCGGGGAGAATCAGCCCCAGCATTTT. The chain combines TRBV5-1 with TRBJ1-5, with unresolved D. Germline assignment: CDR1 SGHRS and CDR2 YFSETQ. Deletions cut 2 bases from V and 4 bases from J, with 7 bases between. This CDR3 comprises 13 residues.

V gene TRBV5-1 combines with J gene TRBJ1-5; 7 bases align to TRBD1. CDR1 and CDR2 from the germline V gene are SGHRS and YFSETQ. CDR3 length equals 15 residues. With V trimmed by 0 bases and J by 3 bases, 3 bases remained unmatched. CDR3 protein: CASSLGGGDNQPQHF. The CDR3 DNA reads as TGCGCCAGCAGCTTGGGAGGGGGCGACAATCAGCCCCAGCATTTT.

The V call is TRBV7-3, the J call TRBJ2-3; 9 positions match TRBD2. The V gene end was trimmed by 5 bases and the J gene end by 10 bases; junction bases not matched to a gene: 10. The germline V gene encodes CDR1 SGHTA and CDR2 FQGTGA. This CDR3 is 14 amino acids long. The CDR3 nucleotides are TGTGCCAGCAGCCGCGAACTAGCGGGCGATTCGCAGTATTTT. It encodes CASSRELAGDSQYF.

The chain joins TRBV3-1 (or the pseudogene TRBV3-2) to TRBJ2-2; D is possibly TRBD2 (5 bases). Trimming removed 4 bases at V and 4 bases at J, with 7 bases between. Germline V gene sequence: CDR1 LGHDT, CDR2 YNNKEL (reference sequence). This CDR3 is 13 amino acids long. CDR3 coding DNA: TGTGCCAGCAGCCTCAGCGGCACCGGGGAGCTGTTTTTT. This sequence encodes CASSLSGTGELFF.